Following are 23 T cell receptor beta chains from one sample sequenced in a study of blood T cell repertoires in COVID-19. Some clones are missing from TCRdb's copy, which holds only in-frame ones; the method was immunoSEQ multiplex PCR. The sample includes about 87,000 clones, about 87% of them seen just once. Sequenced material: peripheral blood. The source is a man aged 40-55 years with acute or convalescent COVID-19.

The V and J genes are TRBV29-1 and TRBJ2-1; 7 bases are shared with TRBD1. The germline gives CDR1 SQVTM, CDR2 ANQGSEA. Trimming took 1 base from V and 2 from J; bases not matched to a gene: 5. The CDR3 has 15 residues. The CDR3 coding sequence is TGCAGCGTTGAAGCGTCCGGGACAGCCTACAATGAGCAGTTCTTC. Translating gives CSVEASGTAYNEQFF.

V usage is TRBV28 and J usage is TRBJ2-5; 12 bases agree with TRBD1. The CDR3 covers 18 residues. Germline V gene data show CDR1 as MDHEN and CDR2 as SYDVKM. The V segment lost 6 bases and the J segment 6 bases; nucleotides outside the gene matches: 17. The DNA for the CDR3 is TGTGCCAGCAGAAGGACAACTGTGGGGACAGGGGGCATGCAGACCCAGTACTTC. This encodes CASRRTTVGTGGMQTQYF.

The rearrangement links TRBV7-9 to TRBJ2-1; D is unresolved. With 0 bases removed from V and 5 bases from J, the gap between germline ends came to 11 bases. This CDR3 contains 15 residues. Germline V gene lookup returns CDR1 SEHNR and CDR2 FQNEAQ (reference sequence). Here the CDR3 reads CASSLALSANNEQFF. The CDR3 bases are TGTGCCAGCAGCTTAGCTCTGAGCGCGAACAATGAGCAGTTCTTC.

This chain uses TRBV19 with TRBJ2-1, with TRBD2 matching over 11 bases. With 8 bases clipped from V and 9 bases from J, the junction kept 9 bases outside the gene matches. CDR1 and CDR2 from the germline V gene are LNHDA and SQIVND (reference sequence). This CDR3 contains 14 residues. The CDR3, as DNA: TGTGCCAGTGAAACGACTAGCGGGACGGGTGAGCAGTTCTTC. Translated: CASETTSGTGEQFF.

The CDR3 region has the DNA TGTGCCAGCACCGGACTAGCGGGGGGCGAGCAGTTCTTC. Its translation is CASTGLAGGEQFF. The gene calls are TRBV27 and TRBJ2-1, with 14 positions matching TRBD2. CDR1 MNHEY and CDR2 SMNVEV come from the germline V gene (reference sequence). The CDR3 spans 13 residues. J lost 10 bases, V lost 7 bases, and 3 bases had no gene match.

This clone was picked up a small number of times. The chain employs TRBV5-1 and TRBJ2-3, with 7 nucleotides matching TRBD2. V lost 7 bases to trimming and J lost 3 bases; unmatched junction nucleotides: 17. Looked up from germline, CDR1 is SGHRS and CDR2 is YFSETQ. This CDR3 spans 17 amino acids. The CDR3 region is CASARTSEAGLTDTQYF. The DNA for the CDR3 is TGCGCCAGCGCGCGCACATCAGAAGCGGGACTGACAGATACGCAGTATTTT.

The chain links TRBV10-2 to TRBJ1-4; unclear D gene. The CDR3 contains 15 residues. Germline V lookup: CDR1 WSHSY, CDR2 SAAADI. The germline V and J ends were trimmed by 0 bases and 7 bases, with 12 bases remaining between them. DNA of the CDR3: TGCGCCAGCAGTGAGTCGCTGGCTAGTGGTGAAAAACTGTTTTTT. This gives the protein CASSESLASGEKLFF.

This chain links TRBV6-6 with TRBJ2-2; D might be TRBD2 (6 bases). The germline V and J ends were trimmed by 6 bases and 5 bases, with 10 bases remaining between them. The CDR3 length is 13 residues. The germline V gene has CDR1 MNHNY and CDR2 SVGAGI (reference sequence). CDR3 in DNA: TGTGCCAGCAGCCGGGGACTTACCGGGGAGCTGTTTTTT. Its protein is CASSRGLTGELFF.

J is TRBJ2-1 and V is TRBV6-2 or TRBV6-3; the D is unclear. This CDR3 has 11 residues. V lost 2 bases and J lost 8, with 4 bases in between. Per the germline V gene, CDR1 is MNHEY and CDR2 is SVGEGT. The CDR3: CASSYGDEQFF. Written as DNA, the CDR3 is TGTGCCAGCAGTTACGGAGATGAGCAGTTCTTC.

The gene calls are TRBV6-2 or TRBV6-3 and TRBJ2-2; no clear D. This CDR3 contains 13 residues. Germline V gene lookup returns CDR1 MNHEY and CDR2 SVGEGT. Trimming removed 5 bases from V and 0 bases from J, with 4 bases in between. CDR3 in DNA: TGTGCCAGCAGTCTCGCGAACACCGGGGAGCTGTTTTTT. Encoded protein: CASSLANTGELFF.

The chain carries TRBV10-3 and TRBJ1-2, with 9 nucleotides matching TRBD1. The CDR3 consists of 12 residues. Germline values: CDR1 ENHRY, CDR2 SYGVKD. V lost 2 bases to trimming and J lost 10 bases; unmatched junction nucleotides: 2. Here the CDR3 reads CAISETGGVYTF. CDR3 nucleotides: TGTGCCATCAGTGAGACAGGGGGCGTCTACACCTTC.

The DNA for the CDR3 is TGCGCCAGCAGCGGAGGGACTAGCGGGGGCCCTCGAACCGGGGAGCTGTTTTTT. It is translated as CASSGGTSGGPRTGELFF. The chain employs TRBV5-1 and TRBJ2-2; 14 bases fit TRBD2. The CDR3 covers 18 residues. Germline V gene lookup returns CDR1 SGHRS and CDR2 YFSETQ. With 4 bases clipped from V and 5 bases from J, the junction kept 10 bases outside the gene matches.

The V gene is TRBV9, the J gene TRBJ2-2; tentative D call: TRBD2 (6 bases). CDR1 and CDR2 (germline): SGDLS, YYNGEE. CDR3 length equals 16 residues. Trimming took 3 bases from V and 0 from J, leaving 12 bases between them. The CDR3 is CASSAGSSANTGELFF. CDR3 bases: TGTGCCAGCAGCGCCGGGAGCTCAGCGAACACCGGGGAGCTGTTTTTT.

This sequence joins TRBV12-3 or TRBV12-4 and TRBJ2-7, with 8 bases matching TRBD2. There are 13 residues in the CDR3. Trimming cost V 6 bases and J 6 bases; bases outside gene matches: 7. In DNA form, the CDR3 reads TGTGCCAGCAGAAGGACTAGCTCCGGCGAGCAGTACTTC. It is translated as CASRRTSSGEQYF.

The rearrangement links TRBV5-7 to TRBJ1-1, with D maybe TRBD1 (6 bases). TRBV5-7 is labeled an ORF, and its function is uncertain. The CDR3 runs 16 residues. Trimming took off 0 bases at V and 0 bases at J, with 12 bases between the two ends. The CDR3 nucleotides are TGTGCCAGCAGCTTGGACCTACAGGGCGTGAACACTGAAGCTTTCTTT. Its translation is CASSLDLQGVNTEAFF.

V is TRBV5-1 and J is TRBJ1-1; no firm D call. CDR1 is SGHRS, CDR2 YFSETQ, per germline. Trimming left V 4 bases short and J 3 bases short, with 25 bases between. The CDR3 extends over 18 amino acids. CDR3 sequence (DNA): TGCGCCAGCAGCCCGGGAGGGCTAATAGGGAGGCACTACACTGAAGCTTTCTTT. This sequence encodes CASSPGGLIGRHYTEAFF. The full variable domain, in which reference TRBV5-1 and TRBJ1-1 provide the parts outside the CDR3, is KAGVTQTPRYLIKTRGQQVTLSCSPISGHRSVSWYQQTPGQGLQFLFEYFSETQRNKGNFPGRFSGRQFSNSRSEMNVSTLELGDSALYLCASSPGGLIGRHYTEAFFGQGTRLTVV.

The V and J genes are TRBV3-1 (or the pseudogene TRBV3-2) and TRBJ1-5, with no clear D. CDR3 length: 15 amino acids. V was trimmed by 1 base and J by 7 bases, leaving 14 bases between them. The germline gives CDR1 LGHDT, CDR2 YNNKEL (reference sequence). CDR3: CASSQGWTSGQPQHF. The CDR3 nucleotides are TGTGCCAGCAGCCAAGGGTGGACTTCTGGGCAGCCCCAGCATTTT.

The gene calls are TRBV5-1 and TRBJ1-2; 9 bases fit TRBD1. Per germline, CDR1 SGHRS and CDR2 YFSETQ. The CDR3 totals 17 residues. The V gene end was trimmed by 4 bases and the J gene end by 7 bases; junction bases not matched to a gene: 17. The CDR3 nucleotides read TGCGCCAGCAGCCCGTCCTCCGGGACAGGGTTAGCGGGTGGCTACACCTTC. Amino acid sequence: CASSPSSGTGLAGGYTF. The full variable domain, in which reference TRBV5-1 and TRBJ1-2 provide the parts outside the CDR3, is KAGVTQTPRYLIKTRGQQVTLSCSPISGHRSVSWYQQTPGQGLQFLFEYFSETQRNKGNFPGRFSGRQFSNSRSEMNVSTLELGDSALYLCASSPSSGTGLAGGYTFGSGTRLTVV.

The DNA for the CDR3 is TGTGCCAGCAGAACCTCCCTAGCGACCGGGGAGCTGTTTTTT. It codes for CASRTSLATGELFF. V and J are TRBV6-5 and TRBJ2-2; possibly TRBD2 for D (6 bases). The V end was cut by 6 bases, the J end by 5 bases, with 13 bases between. CDR1 and CDR2 (germline): MNHEY, SVGAGI. The CDR3 has 14 residues.

The table lists this clone with a count of one. The rearrangement uses TRBV6-1 and TRBJ2-1; TRBD1 aligns across 9 bases. The CDR3 loop spans 14 amino acids. After removal of 3 bases from V and 6 bases from J, the junction contained 3 bases not matched to a gene. Germline CDR1 reads MNHNS; CDR2 reads SASEGT. The CDR3 sequence is CASSELTGGNEQFF. The CDR3 DNA reads TGTGCCAGCAGTGAGCTGACAGGGGGCAATGAGCAGTTCTTC.

The genes are TRBV19 and TRBJ1-4; the D is unclear. The CDR3 is made up of 14 amino acids. Germline lookup yields CDR1 LNHDA and CDR2 SQIVND (reference sequence). Trimming took 4 bases from V and 8 from J, leaving 14 bases between them. The CDR3 sequence is CASSNPGLAEKLFF. CDR3 DNA sequence: TGTGCCAGTAGTAATCCAGGACTTGCGGAAAAACTGTTTTTT.

The chain employs TRBV19 and TRBJ2-2, with 7 bases lining up with TRBD1. V shed 7 bases and J 7 bases; nucleotides not matched to a gene: 3. Germline CDR1 LNHDA, CDR2 SQIVND (reference sequence). This CDR3 is built from 12 residues. The CDR3 protein is CASTNRGGELFF. CDR3 nucleotides: TGTGCCAGTACGAACAGGGGCGGGGAGCTGTTTTTT. Using reference TRBV19 and TRBJ2-2 for the parts outside the CDR3, the full variable domain is DGGITQSPKYLFRKEGQNVTLSCEQNLNHDAMYWYRQDPGQGLRLIYYSQIVNDFQKGDIAEGYSVSREKKESFPLTVTSAQKNPTAFYLCASTNRGGELFFGEGSRLTVL.

This chain connects TRBV24-1 to TRBJ2-3, with 8 positions matching TRBD2. The CDR3 runs to 16 residues. Germline CDR1 KGHDR, CDR2 SFDVKD. The V and J ends lost 4 bases and 2 bases, in that order; junction bases with no gene match: 7. CDR3 region: CATSEGTRGLTDTQYF. CDR3 DNA: TGTGCCACCAGTGAAGGGACTAGGGGCCTCACAGATACGCAGTATTTT.